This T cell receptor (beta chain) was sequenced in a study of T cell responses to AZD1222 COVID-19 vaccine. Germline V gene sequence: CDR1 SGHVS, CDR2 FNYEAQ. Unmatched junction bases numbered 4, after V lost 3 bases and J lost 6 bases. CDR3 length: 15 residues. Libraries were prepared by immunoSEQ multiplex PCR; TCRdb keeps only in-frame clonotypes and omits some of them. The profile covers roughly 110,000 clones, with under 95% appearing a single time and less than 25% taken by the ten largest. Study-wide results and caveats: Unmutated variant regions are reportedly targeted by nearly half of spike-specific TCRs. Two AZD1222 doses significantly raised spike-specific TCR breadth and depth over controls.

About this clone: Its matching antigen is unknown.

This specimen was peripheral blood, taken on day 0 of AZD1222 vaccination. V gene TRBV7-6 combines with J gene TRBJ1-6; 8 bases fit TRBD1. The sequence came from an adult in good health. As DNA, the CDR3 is TGTGCCAGCAGCTTCGGACAGGGAGGTAATTCACCCCTCCACTTT. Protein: CASSFGQGGNSPLHF.